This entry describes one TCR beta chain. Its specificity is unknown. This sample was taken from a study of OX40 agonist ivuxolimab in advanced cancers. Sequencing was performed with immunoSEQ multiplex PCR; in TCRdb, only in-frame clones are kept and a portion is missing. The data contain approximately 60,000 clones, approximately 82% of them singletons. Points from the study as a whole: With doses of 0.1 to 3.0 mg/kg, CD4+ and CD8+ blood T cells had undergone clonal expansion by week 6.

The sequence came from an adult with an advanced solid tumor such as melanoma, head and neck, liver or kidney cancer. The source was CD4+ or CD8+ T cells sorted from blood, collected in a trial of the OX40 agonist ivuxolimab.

Written as DNA, the CDR3 is TGTGCCAGCAGCTATGCTCCGGGACAGAGTATCAGCTCTGGGGCCAACGTCCTGACTTTC. Encoded protein: CASSYAPGQSISSGANVLTF. The gene calls are TRBV7-8 and TRBJ2-6; 7 bases match TRBD1. Per germline, CDR1 SGHVS and CDR2 FQNEAQ. J gave up 0 bases and V 4 bases, and 15 bases lay outside the gene matches. The CDR3 is 20 amino acids.